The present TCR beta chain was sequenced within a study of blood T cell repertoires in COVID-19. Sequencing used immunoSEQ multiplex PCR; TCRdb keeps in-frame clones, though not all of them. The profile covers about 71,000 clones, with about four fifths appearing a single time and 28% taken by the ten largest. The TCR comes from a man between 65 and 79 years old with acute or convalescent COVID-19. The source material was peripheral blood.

The CDR3: CASSQVGGIIYEQYF. CDR3 sequence (DNA): TGTGCCAGCAGCCAAGTTGGCGGGATCATCTACGAGCAGTACTTC. The rearrangement uses TRBV3-1 (or the pseudogene TRBV3-2) and TRBJ2-7, with D possibly being TRBD2 (6 bases). CDR1 is LGHDT and CDR2 is YNNKEL in the germline V gene (reference sequence). Trimming removed 1 base from V and 3 bases from J, with 13 bases in between. This CDR3 region has 15 residues.